A single sample is the source of the 8 T cell receptor beta chains below, sequenced in a study of blood T cell repertoires in COVID-19. The method was immunoSEQ multiplex PCR; TCRdb's version includes in-frame clones alone and lacks a portion of them. Here the sample spans hundreds of thousands of clones, 65% to 90% being singletons. Sequenced: peripheral blood. The receptor set was obtained from a man of 80 years or more with acute or convalescent COVID-19.

This chain connects TRBV18 to TRBJ1-4; 8 bases are shared with TRBD1. V shed 4 bases and J 12 bases; nucleotides not matched to a gene: 7. The CDR3 covers 13 residues. From germline, CDR1 is KGHSH and CDR2 LQKENI. The CDR3 spells CASSRGTGRELFF. In DNA, the CDR3 is TGTGCCAGCTCACGCGGGACAGGACGCGAACTGTTTTTT.

This clone was counted once. The V and J genes are TRBV19 and TRBJ2-2, with 12 bases fitting TRBD2. The CDR3 is made up of 18 amino acids. Germline V lookup: CDR1 LNHDA, CDR2 SQIVND (reference sequence). With 1 base clipped from V and 3 bases from J, the junction kept 6 bases outside the gene matches. The CDR3 DNA reads TGTGCCAGTAGTATAGGCCTAGCGGGAGGGGTAGACACCGGGGAGCTGTTTTTT. Its protein is CASSIGLAGGVDTGELFF.

The rearrangement joins TRBV24-1 to TRBJ2-4; TRBD1 agrees at 10 bases. Trimming took 6 bases from V and 5 from J; bases not matched to a gene: 6. This CDR3 is 15 amino acids long. Per the germline V gene, CDR1 is KGHDR and CDR2 is SFDVKD. The CDR3 loop reads CATSRGGTGENIQYF. CDR3 coding DNA: TGTGCCACCAGTCGGGGGGGGACAGGGGAAAACATTCAGTACTTC.

With respect to this clone: Relative to the germline gene, one junction end is altered; a read error may explain this. This chain connects TRBV11-2 to TRBJ2-7; TRBD1 matches 8 bases. Germline V gene lookup returns CDR1 SGHAT and CDR2 FQNNGV. This CDR3 has 12 residues. CDR3 sequence: CASSFQGAPIDF. CDR3 coding DNA: TGTGCCAGCAGCTTCCAGGGGGCCCCAATTGACTTC.

This clone was counted between two and nine times. V gene TRBV28 combines with J gene TRBJ1-2; 8 bases align to TRBD1. With 10 bases clipped from V and 0 bases from J, the junction kept 13 bases outside the gene matches. Looked up from germline, CDR1 is MDHEN and CDR2 is SYDVKM. The CDR3 extends over 16 amino acids. The CDR3 nucleotides are TGTGCCACCCATGCCGGGACAGGTTTGACTAACTATGGCTACACCTTC. It encodes CATHAGTGLTNYGYTF.

This clone was seen just once. This chain links TRBV4-3 with TRBJ2-3, with no clear D. The CDR3 consists of 15 residues. The V and J ends lost 0 bases and 7 bases respectively, with 14 bases between them. Germline CDR1 and CDR2: LGHNA and YSLEER. CDR3 region: CASSQEADGWYTQYF. DNA of the CDR3: TGCGCCAGCAGCCAAGAGGCGGATGGGTGGTATACGCAGTATTTT.

The chain links TRBV7-2 to TRBJ2-2; TRBD1 matches 8 bases. Germline V gene sequence: CDR1 SGHTA, CDR2 FQGNSA. Trimming at V came to 4 bases and at J to 6 bases, leaving 7 bases not matched to a gene. This CDR3 is built from 15 residues. This CDR3 reads CASSYKTGGAGELFF. As DNA, the CDR3 is TGTGCCAGCAGCTACAAAACAGGGGGTGCCGGGGAGCTGTTTTTT. Full variable domain (remainder filled in from reference TRBV7-2 and TRBJ2-2): GAGVSQSPSNKVTEKGKDVELRCDPISGHTALYWYRQSLGQGLEFLIYFQGNSAPDKSGLPSDRFSAERTGGSVSTLTIQRTQQEDSAVYLCASSYKTGGAGELFFGEGSRLTVL.

CDR3 amino acids: CASSLGASQPQHF. The CDR3 bases are TGTGCCAGCAGTTTAGGGGCGTCCCAGCCCCAGCATTTT. V gene TRBV12-3 or TRBV12-4 combines with J gene TRBJ1-5; D is unclear. The CDR3 extends over 13 amino acids. V shed 1 base and J shed 7 bases, with 8 bases lying between them.